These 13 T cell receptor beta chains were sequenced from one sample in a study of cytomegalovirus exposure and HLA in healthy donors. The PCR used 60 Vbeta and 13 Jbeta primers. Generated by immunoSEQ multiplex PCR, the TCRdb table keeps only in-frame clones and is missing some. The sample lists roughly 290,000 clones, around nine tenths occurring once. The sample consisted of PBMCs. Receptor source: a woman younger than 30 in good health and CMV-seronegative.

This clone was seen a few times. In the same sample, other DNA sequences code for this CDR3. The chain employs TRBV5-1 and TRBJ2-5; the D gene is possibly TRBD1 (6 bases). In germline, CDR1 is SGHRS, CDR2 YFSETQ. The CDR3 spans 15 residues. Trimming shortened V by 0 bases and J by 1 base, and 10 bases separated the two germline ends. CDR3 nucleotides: TGCGCCAGCAGCTTGGGTGGGGGCCCCCAAGAGACCCAGTACTTC. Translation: CASSLGGGPQETQYF.

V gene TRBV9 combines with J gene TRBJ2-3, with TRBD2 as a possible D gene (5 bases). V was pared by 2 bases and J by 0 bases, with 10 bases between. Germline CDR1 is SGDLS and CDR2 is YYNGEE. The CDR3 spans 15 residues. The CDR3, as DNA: TGTGCCAGCAGCGTCCCGACGGGGAGCACAGATACGCAGTATTTT. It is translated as CASSVPTGSTDTQYF.

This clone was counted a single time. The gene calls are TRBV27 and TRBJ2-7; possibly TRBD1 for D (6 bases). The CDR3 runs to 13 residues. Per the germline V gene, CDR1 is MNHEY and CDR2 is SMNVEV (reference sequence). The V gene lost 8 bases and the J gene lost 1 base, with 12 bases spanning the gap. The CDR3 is CASARGSSYEQYF. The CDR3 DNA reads TGTGCCAGCGCAAGGGGGAGTTCCTACGAGCAGTACTTC.

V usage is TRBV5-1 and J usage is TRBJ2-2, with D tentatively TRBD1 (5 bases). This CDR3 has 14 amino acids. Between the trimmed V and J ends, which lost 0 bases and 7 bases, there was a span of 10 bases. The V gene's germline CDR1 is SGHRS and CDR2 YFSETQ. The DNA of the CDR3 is TGCGCCAGCAGCTTGGCAGGGCTAGGCGGGGAGCTGTTTTTT. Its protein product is CASSLAGLGGELFF.

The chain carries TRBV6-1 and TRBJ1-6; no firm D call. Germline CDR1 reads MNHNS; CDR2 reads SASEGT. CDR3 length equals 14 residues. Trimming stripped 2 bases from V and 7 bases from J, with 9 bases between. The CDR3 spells CASSESFRNSPLHF. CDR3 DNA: TGTGCCAGCAGTGAATCTTTTCGGAATTCACCCCTCCACTTT.

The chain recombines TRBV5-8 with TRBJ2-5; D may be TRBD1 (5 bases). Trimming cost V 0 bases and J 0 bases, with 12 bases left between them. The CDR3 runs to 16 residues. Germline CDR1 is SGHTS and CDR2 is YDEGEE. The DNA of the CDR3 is TGTGCCAGCAGCTTGGGGTTAACAGGCGACCAAGAGACCCAGTACTTC. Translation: CASSLGLTGDQETQYF.

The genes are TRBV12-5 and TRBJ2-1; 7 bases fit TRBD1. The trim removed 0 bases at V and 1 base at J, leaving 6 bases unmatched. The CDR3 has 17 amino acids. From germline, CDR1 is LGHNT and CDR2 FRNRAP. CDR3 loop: CASGLVKGGSSYNEQFF. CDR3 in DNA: TGTGCTAGTGGTTTGGTAAAAGGGGGCTCATCCTACAATGAGCAGTTCTTC.

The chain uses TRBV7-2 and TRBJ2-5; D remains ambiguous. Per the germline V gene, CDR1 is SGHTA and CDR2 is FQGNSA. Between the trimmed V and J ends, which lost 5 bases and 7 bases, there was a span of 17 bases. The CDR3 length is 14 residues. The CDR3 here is CASSPPPERVTQYF. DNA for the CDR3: TGTGCCAGCAGCCCCCCCCCAGAACGGGTGACCCAGTACTTC.

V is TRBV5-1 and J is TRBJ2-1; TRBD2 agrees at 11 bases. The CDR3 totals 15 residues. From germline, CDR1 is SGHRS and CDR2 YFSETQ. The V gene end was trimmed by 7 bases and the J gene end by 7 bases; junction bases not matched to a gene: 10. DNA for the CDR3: TGCGCCAGCGGCTCGGGACTAGCGGTAGAAAATGAGCAGTTCTTC. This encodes CASGSGLAVENEQFF. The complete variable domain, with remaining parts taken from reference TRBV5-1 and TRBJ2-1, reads KAGVTQTPRYLIKTRGQQVTLSCSPISGHRSVSWYQQTPGQGLQFLFEYFSETQRNKGNFPGRFSGRQFSNSRSEMNVSTLELGDSALYLCASGSGLAVENEQFFGPGTRLTVL.

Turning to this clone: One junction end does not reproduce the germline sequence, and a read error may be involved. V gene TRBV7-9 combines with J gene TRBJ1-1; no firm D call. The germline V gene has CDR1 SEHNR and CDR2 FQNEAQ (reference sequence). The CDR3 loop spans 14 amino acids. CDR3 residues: CSSSSKTENTEAFF. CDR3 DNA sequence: TGTTCCAGCAGCTCCAAGACTGAGAACACTGAAGCTTTCTTT.

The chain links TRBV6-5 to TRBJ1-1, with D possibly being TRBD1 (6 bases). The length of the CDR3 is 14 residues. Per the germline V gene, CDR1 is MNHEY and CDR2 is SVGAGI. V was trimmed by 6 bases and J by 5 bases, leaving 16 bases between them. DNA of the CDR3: TGTGCCAGCAGCAACCCAGGGGCCTATACTGAAGCTTTCTTT. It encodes CASSNPGAYTEAFF.

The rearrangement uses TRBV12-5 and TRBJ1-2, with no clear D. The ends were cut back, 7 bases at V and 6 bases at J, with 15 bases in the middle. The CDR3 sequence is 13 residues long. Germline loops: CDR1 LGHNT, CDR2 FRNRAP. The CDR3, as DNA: TGTGCTAGTGCCCCTTTCGCGGAAAATGGCTACACCTTC. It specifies CASAPFAENGYTF.

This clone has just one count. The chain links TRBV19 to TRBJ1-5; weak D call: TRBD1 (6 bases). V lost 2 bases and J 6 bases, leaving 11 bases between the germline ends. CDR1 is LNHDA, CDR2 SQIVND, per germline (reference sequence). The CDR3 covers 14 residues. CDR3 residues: CASSIWTEGQPQHF. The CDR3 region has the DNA TGTGCCAGTAGTATATGGACAGAAGGTCAGCCCCAGCATTTT.